One sample yielded the 10 T cell receptor beta chains listed below, sequenced in a study of response to subunit inactivated influenza vaccine. One entry per CDR3 protein results from TCRdb running MiXCR on the RT-PCR reads. The table lists about 520,000 distinct CDR3 sequences, 10% to 11% of them singletons. Specimen: PBMCs from blood, collected roughly 45 days after vaccination. These TCRs come from a man aged 50 to 59 who received an inactivated influenza vaccine.

This clonotype was counted many times. This chain joins TRBV6-2 or TRBV6-3 and TRBJ2-6; no clear D gene. Trimming pared 2 bases from V and 0 bases from J, leaving 5 bases between. CDR3 size: 15 residues. CDR1 is MNHEY and CDR2 is SVGEGT in the germline V gene. DNA of the CDR3: TGTGCCAGCAGTTACGACGGCTCTGGGGCCAACGTCCTGACTTTC. Translating gives CASSYDGSGANVLTF.

This clonotype appeared a few times. The V and J genes are TRBV12-3 or TRBV12-4 and TRBJ1-4; no firm D call. CDR3 size: 14 residues. Between the trimmed V and J ends, which lost 6 bases and 0 bases, there was a span of 8 bases. CDR3 amino acids: CASSRPATNEKLFF. The CDR3 DNA reads as TGTGCCAGCAGCCGCCCAGCAACTAATGAAAAACTGTTTTTT.

A few counts support this clonotype. The CDR3 DNA is TGTGCTAGTGGCCTTGGACAGGGGGCAAATGAGCAGTTCTTC. This encodes CASGLGQGANEQFF. This sequence joins TRBV12-5 and TRBJ2-1; 11 bases agree with TRBD1. V was clipped by 6 bases and J by 7 bases; unmatched bases: 5. Per germline, CDR1 LGHNT and CDR2 FRNRAP. This CDR3 comprises 14 residues.

As for this clonotype: At one boundary the junction diverges from the germline segment, which might be a read error. V gene TRBV7-8 combines with J gene TRBJ2-1; the match to TRBD2 covers 7 bases. Germline V lookup: CDR1 SGHVS, CDR2 FQNEAQ. This CDR3 has 13 residues. CDR3 DNA sequence: TGTGCCTGCAGATATTATAGCGGGCAGGAGCAGTTCTTC. This codes for CACRYYSGQEQFF.

The genes are TRBV5-1 and TRBJ2-4; D is uncertain. The V gene lost 0 bases and the J gene lost 1 base, with 20 bases spanning the gap. The length of the CDR3 is 19 residues. From germline, CDR1 is SGHRS and CDR2 YFSETQ. The CDR3 DNA sequence: TGCGCCAGCAGCTTGGGCAGGTGGATTAATACGAGGGCCAAAAACATTCAGTACTTC. Translating gives CASSLGRWINTRAKNIQYF.

The chain joins TRBV4-1 to TRBJ2-7; tentatively, D is TRBD1 or TRBD2 (5 bases each). V was pared by 1 base and J by 2 bases, with 15 bases between. This CDR3 contains 16 residues. Germline V gives CDR1 MGHRA, CDR2 YSYEKL. The CDR3 loop is CASSQGVIQGAYEQYF. The CDR3 DNA is TGCGCCAGCAGCCAAGGAGTAATCCAGGGAGCCTACGAGCAGTACTTC.

This clonotype has just a few counts. The rearrangement uses TRBV11-3 and TRBJ2-1, with 14 bases matching TRBD2. The CDR3 runs 16 residues. Looked up from germline, CDR1 is SGHNT and CDR2 is YENEEA. Losses at the gene ends were 0 bases for V and 7 bases for J; bases not matched to a gene: 2. The CDR3 nucleotides read TGTGCCAGCAGCTTAGAGGGGACTAGCGGGAGAAATGAGCAGTTCTTC. It yields the protein CASSLEGTSGRNEQFF.

This chain uses TRBV7-2 with TRBJ2-2, with D perhaps matching TRBD1 or TRBD2 (5 bases each). Trimming shortened V by 3 bases and J by 7 bases, and 9 bases separated the two germline ends. The CDR3 has 13 amino acids. Germline V CDR1 and CDR2: SGHTA, FQGNSA. The chain's CDR3 is CASSFGGRGELFF. CDR3 in DNA: TGTGCCAGCAGCTTTGGGGGTCGCGGGGAGCTGTTTTTT. Combining the CDR3 with reference TRBV7-2 and TRBJ2-2 gives the whole variable domain GAGVSQSPSNKVTEKGKDVELRCDPISGHTALYWYRQSLGQGLEFLIYFQGNSAPDKSGLPSDRFSAERTGGSVSTLTIQRTQQEDSAVYLCASSFGGRGELFFGEGSRLTVL.

This clonotype occurred many times. The V call is TRBV2, the J call TRBJ2-1; 9 nucleotides agree with TRBD1. Trimming removed 6 bases from V and 15 bases from J; junction bases left unmatched: 9. The CDR3 covers 12 residues. From germline, CDR1 is SNHLY and CDR2 FYNNEI. The DNA of the CDR3 is TGTGCCAGCAGCGTGACAGGGGGTGGGGGGTTCTTC. As protein: CASSVTGGGGFF. The complete variable domain, with remaining parts taken from reference TRBV2 and TRBJ2-1, reads EPEVTQTPSHQVTQMGQEVILRCVPISNHLYFYWYRQILGQKVEFLVSFYNNEISEKSEIFDDQFSVERPDGSNFTLKIRSTKLEDSAMYFCASSVTGGGGFFGPGTRLTVL.

A few counts support this clonotype. This chain links TRBV20-1 with TRBJ2-5, with D hard to call. This CDR3 spans 13 amino acids. V lost 1 base, J lost 2 bases, and 8 bases lay in between. Germline CDR1 DFQATT, CDR2 SNEGSKA (reference sequence). The chain's CDR3 is CSARATKQETQYF. For the CDR3, the DNA is TGCAGTGCTAGAGCCACTAAGCAAGAGACCCAGTACTTC.